Shown below are 8 T cell receptor beta chains from a single sample sequenced in a study of technical replicates of blood from a handful of donors. Produced via immunoSEQ multiplex PCR; TCRdb's table is partial and in-frame only. Here the sample spans 75,000 to 95,000 clones, just over 90% being singletons. Specimen: T cells isolated from PBMCs. The receptor source for this set is a human donor in good health.

As concerns this clone: A read error may account for a junction end that differs from germline. This chain connects TRBV4-1 to TRBJ2-1; 8 bases align to TRBD1. Germline values: CDR1 MGHRA, CDR2 YSYEKL. This CDR3 is 15 amino acids long. This CDR3 reads CASSQGTGTYNEQFF. CDR3 bases: TGCGCCAGCAGCCAAGGGACAGGGACCTATAATGAGCAGTTCTTC.

V and J are TRBV6-4 and TRBJ1-1; D perhaps matches TRBD1 (5 bases). This CDR3 is 13 amino acids long. V lost 6 bases to trimming and J lost 0 bases, with 8 bases between them. The germline V gene has CDR1 MRHNA and CDR2 SNTAGT. For the CDR3, the DNA is TGTGCCAGCAGAAAGGGGTTGAACACTGAAGCTTTCTTT. It codes for CASRKGLNTEAFF.

This chain links TRBV11-2 with TRBJ2-5; weak D call: TRBD1 (5 bases). Per the germline V gene, CDR1 is SGHAT and CDR2 is FQNNGV. V gave up 5 bases and J gave up 2 bases, with 9 bases separating them. The CDR3 has 13 amino acids. CDR3: CASSRQLQETQYF. The CDR3 coding sequence is TGTGCCAGCAGCAGACAGTTACAAGAGACCCAGTACTTC.

This sequence joins TRBV4-1 and TRBJ1-3, with a weak D call TRBD1 (6 bases). From germline, CDR1 is MGHRA and CDR2 YSYEKL. CDR3 length: 17 amino acids. With 4 bases removed from V and 1 base from J, the gap between germline ends came to 17 bases. In nucleotides, the CDR3 is TGCGCCAGCAGCCGCACAGGGTTTTCTAAATCTGGAAACACCATATATTTT. Translating it yields CASSRTGFSKSGNTIYF.

The J gene is TRBJ2-1, the V gene TRBV2; perhaps TRBD2 as D (5 bases). Germline CDR1 SNHLY, CDR2 FYNNEI. V was cut by 7 bases and J by 5 bases, with 12 bases left in between. The CDR3 sequence is 13 residues long. The CDR3 DNA reads TGTGCCAGCATGGGGAGTTGGGACAATGAGCAGTTCTTC. This codes for CASMGSWDNEQFF.

The chain combines TRBV6-1 with TRBJ2-1; 8 bases fit TRBD2. V dropped 1 base and J dropped 7; count of bases not matched to a gene: 6. Germline assignment: CDR1 MNHNS and CDR2 SASEGT. This CDR3 spans 15 amino acids. This CDR3 is CASSEDGGAPNEQFF. The CDR3 region has the DNA TGTGCCAGCAGTGAAGACGGGGGGGCCCCAAATGAGCAGTTCTTC.

This chain uses TRBV5-4 with TRBJ1-1, with a weak D call TRBD1 (5 bases). CDR3 length: 14 amino acids. V dropped 6 bases and J dropped 7 bases, with 19 bases sitting between them. The germline CDR1 and CDR2 sequences are SGHNT and YYREEE (reference sequence). CDR3 loop: CASTGDGTQDEAFF. CDR3 in DNA: TGTGCCAGCACCGGCGACGGGACTCAGGATGAAGCTTTCTTT.

The chain carries TRBV23-1 and TRBJ2-5, with 12 bases fitting TRBD1. TRBV23-1 is sorted into the ORF group, with uncertain function. The junction had 11 bases not matched to a gene; V was cut back by 0 bases and J by 6 bases. The CDR3 totals 18 residues. The CDR3 DNA sequence: TGCGCCAGCAGTCAATCTCTCTTAGGGACAGGGGGCGTTCAGACCCAGTACTTC. Encoded protein: CASSQSLLGTGGVQTQYF.